This is a list of T cell receptor beta chains from one sample in a study of cytomegalovirus exposure and HLA in healthy donors. Assay: immunoSEQ multiplex PCR; the TCRdb copy retains only in-frame clones and omits some. The top ten clones hold roughly 5.2% of a sample with 43,000 or so clones, 80% to 95% of them seen once. Source material: PBMCs. Receptors originate from a man between 18 and 29 years old in good health and CMV-seronegative. CDR3s include the opening cysteine and the closing phenylalanine or tryptophan. Each record gives: J gene, clone size, D gene, V gene, CDR3 DNA, CDR3 protein. A D gene is named only where the DNA matches it firmly. For some rows the clone size is stated as once, few or many, or as a class when expanded; others skip it.

>TRBJ2-1|once|TRBD2|TRBV9
TGTGCCAGCAGCCCGACCTCCGGGACTAGCGGCTACAATGAGCAGTTCTTC
CASSPTSGTSGYNEQFF
>TRBJ2-1|-|-|TRBV11-1
TGTGCCAGCAGGATACAGGGGGGGGACAATGAGCAGTTCTTC
CASRIQGGDNEQFF
>TRBJ2-2|-|TRBD1|TRBV5-1
TGCGCCAGCATGGAGCGGACAGGGTTGACCGGGGAGCTGTTTTTT
CASMERTGLTGELFF
>TRBJ2-7|-|-|TRBV7-2
TGTGCCAGCAGCTTTGGGACACAGTACGAGCAGTACTTC
CASSFGTQYEQYF
>TRBJ2-1|once|-|TRBV6-5
TGTGCCAGCAGTTACAGAGTCGGTTTGGACAATGAGCAGTTCTTC
CASSYRVGLDNEQFF
>TRBJ2-7|once|TRBD2|TRBV18
TGTGCCAGCTCACCGACTAGCGGGGGAGACGAGCAGTACTTC
CASSPTSGGDEQYF
>TRBJ2-1|-|TRBD1|TRBV12-5
TGTGCTAGTGGTTTGGACGGGACAGGGCGCAATGAGCAGTTCTTC
CASGLDGTGRNEQFF
>TRBJ2-1|-|TRBD2|TRBV10-2
TGCGCCAGCAGCCCTGAGGGACTAGGGCTCTTCTTC
CASSPEGLGLFF
>TRBJ2-5|-|TRBD2|TRBV7-6
TGTGCCAGCAGCCCTATAGCGGGGGGGCCGGGGGAGACCCAGTACTTC
CASSPIAGGPGETQYF
>TRBJ2-7|-|-|TRBV5-5
TGTGCCAGGCAACAGGGAAAACCCTACGAGCAGTACTTC
CARQQGKPYEQYF
>TRBJ2-6|-|-|TRBV5-4
TGTGCCAGCAGCCAACCAGGGCAGAGAATCTCTGGGGCCAACGTCCTGACTTTC
CASSQPGQRISGANVLTF
>TRBJ1-2|-|-|TRBV7-3
TGTGCCAGCAGCCCGGAATCGGGACAATCTGGCTACACCTTC
CASSPESGQSGYTF
>TRBJ2-7|-|TRBD2|TRBV6-4
TGTGCCAGCAGTTACCCCGGGGGGATGTTCTCCTACGAGCAGTACTTC
CASSYPGGMFSYEQYF
>TRBJ2-3|-|TRBD2|TRBV4-1
TGCGCCAGCAGCCAAGAATCGGGGCTAGCGGGACGACGGAGCACAGATACGCAGTATTTT
CASSQESGLAGRRSTDTQYF
>TRBJ2-7|once|-|TRBV28
TGTGCCAGCAGAATGGCTGACAGACCCTCCTACGAGCAGTACTTC
CASRMADRPSYEQYF
>TRBJ2-1|-|-|TRBV7-6
TGTGCCAGCAGCTTAGCGGGAGTCCACAATGAGCAGTTCTTC
CASSLAGVHNEQFF
>TRBJ2-3|-|TRBD2|TRBV5-1
TGCGCCAGCAGCTTGGTGCTAGCGGGAGATAAAGATACGCAGTATTTT
CASSLVLAGDKDTQYF
>TRBJ1-6|-|-|TRBV27
TGTGCCAGCAGTTCCCTCCCGACAGGCGCAAATTCACCCCTCCACTTT
CASSSLPTGANSPLHF
>TRBJ2-7|-|TRBD2|TRBV5-3
TGTGCCAGAAGCTTGAGTCCGGGACTAGCGGAAAGCTCCTACGAGCAGTACTTC
CARSLSPGLAESSYEQYF
>TRBJ2-4|-|TRBD2|TRBV6-6
TGTGCCAGCAGTTACGTAACTAGCGGGGGAAACATTCAGTACTTC
CASSYVTSGGNIQYF
>TRBJ2-4|-|TRBD2|TRBV4-1
TGCGCCAGCAGCCAAGAAACTAGCGGGAGGGTGGGTGACATTCAGTACTTC
CASSQETSGRVGDIQYF
>TRBJ1-2|-|-|TRBV19
TGTGCCAGTAGTATTCCCGGGAGGGACTATGGCTACACCTTC
CASSIPGRDYGYTF
>TRBJ2-5|-|TRBD2|TRBV7-2
TGTGCCAGCAGCCCCGGACTAGCGGTCGTCCAAGAGACCCAGTACTTC
CASSPGLAVVQETQYF
>TRBJ2-7|-|TRBD2|TRBV9
TGTGCCAGCAGCTTACTAGCGGGCACCTACGAGCAGTACTTC
CASSLLAGTYEQYF
>TRBJ1-1|-|-|TRBV5-1
TGCGCCAGCAGCTTGCAGGGGATGAACACTGAAGCTTTCTTT
CASSLQGMNTEAFF
>TRBJ2-7|-|-|TRBV7-3
TGTGCCAGCAGCTTAACGAAGGGGGGGAACGAGCAGTACTTC
CASSLTKGGNEQYF
>TRBJ2-2|-|-|TRBV6-1
TGTGCCAGCAGTGCACGACTAGTCACTAGGTTAGAGGAGCTGTTTTTT
CASSARLVTRLEELFF
>TRBJ2-7|once|TRBD2|TRBV5-4
TGTGCCAGCAGCTTGTCTAGCGGGGAGCCCTACGAGCAGTACTTC
CASSLSSGEPYEQYF
>TRBJ1-2|-|-|TRBV5-4
TGTGCCAGCAGCTTGGATCCCGGGACAAGCTATGGCTACACCTTC
CASSLDPGTSYGYTF
>TRBJ2-5|-|-|TRBV4-1
TGCGCCAGCAGCCAAACGGGGATGGAGGAAGAGACCCAGTACTTC
CASSQTGMEEETQYF
>TRBJ2-3|once|-|TRBV19
TGTGCCAGTAGTATGCAGGGATACCGAGCAGATACGCAGTATTTT
CASSMQGYRADTQYF
>TRBJ2-5|-|-|TRBV27
TGTGCCAGCAGAACAGGGTTCCAGACCCAGTACTTC
CASRTGFQTQYF
>TRBJ1-1|medium-sized|-|TRBV6-1
TGTGCCAGCAGTGAAGTACAGGCACTAAGTGAAGCTTTCTTT
CASSEVQALSEAFF
>TRBJ2-5|-|TRBD1|TRBV11-2
TGTGCCAGCAGCGTACAGGGGAGCCGAGAGACCCAGTACTTC
CASSVQGSRETQYF
>TRBJ2-3|-|-|TRBV20-1
TGCAGTGCTAGCGGAGATACGCAGTATTTT
CSASGDTQYF
>TRBJ2-3|-|TRBD2|TRBV5-6
TGTGCCAGCAGCTATGGAGGGCGGACTAGCGGCCCACTCGGTACGCAGTATTTT
CASSYGGRTSGPLGTQYF
>TRBJ2-2|-|-|TRBV6-4
TGTGCCAGCAGTGAGACAAACACCGGGGAGCTGTTTTTT
CASSETNTGELFF
>TRBJ2-3|-|TRBD1|TRBV28
TGTGCCAGCAACCATGGGGACAGGGGTCCTGGGGGGCAGTATTTT
CASNHGDRGPGGQYF
>TRBJ2-5|once|TRBD1|TRBV7-7
TGTGCTAGCAGCTTAGACAGGGTAGAGACCCAGTACTTC
CASSLDRVETQYF
>TRBJ2-3|-|TRBD1|TRBV5-1
TGCGCCAGCAGCTGGAACAGGGGGCGAAGTACAGATACGCAGTATTTT
CASSWNRGRSTDTQYF
>TRBJ1-2|-|TRBD1|TRBV4-3
TGCGCCAGCAGCCAAGGGGGCTCGGGACAGGGGACCTATGGCTACACCTTC
CASSQGGSGQGTYGYTF